Given below is one T cell receptor beta chain in context. Its target is not known. The data were obtained in a study of shared clonotypes between healthy human individuals. Findings of the study overall: The genetic and exposure-history diversity represented was limited by few donors.

A CD45RA+ naive subset and a CD45RA-negative memory subset were split from CD4+ cells. Execution of the assay was at deep level. TCRdb's copy holds only in-frame clones and misses some; the assay was immunoSEQ multiplex PCR. The sample holds about 1.1 million clones, around 78% seen once. This CDR3 region has 15 residues. Germline assignment: CDR1 SGDLS and CDR2 YYNGEE. Trimming at V came to 3 bases and at J to 0 bases, leaving 2 bases not matched to a gene. The specimen sequenced was memory CD4+ T cells from PBMCs. Stated subset: CD45RA-negative fraction. The source is a young man in good health. Some clones in this sample may be carry-over from other donors' samples. V is TRBV9 and J is TRBJ1-4; 7 nucleotides line up with TRBD1. DNA for the CDR3: TGTGCCAGCAGCGGACAGGGTACAACTAATGAAAAACTGTTTTTT. This sequence encodes CASSGQGTTNEKLFF.